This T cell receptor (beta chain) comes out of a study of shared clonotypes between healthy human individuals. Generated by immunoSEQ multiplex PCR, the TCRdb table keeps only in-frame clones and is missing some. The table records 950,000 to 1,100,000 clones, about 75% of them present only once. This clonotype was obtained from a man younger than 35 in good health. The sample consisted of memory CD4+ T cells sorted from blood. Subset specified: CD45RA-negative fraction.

CDR3 coding DNA: TGCGCCAGCATCCGGACTAGCGGGAGCGGGGAAAACATTCAGTACTTC. Its translation is CASIRTSGSGENIQYF. The rearrangement joins TRBV10-1 to TRBJ2-4; 13 bases align to TRBD2. Trimming removed 7 bases from V and 5 bases from J; junction bases left unmatched: 8. The CDR3 loop spans 16 amino acids. Germline V gene sequence: CDR1 WNHNN, CDR2 SYGVQD (reference sequence).